This TCR beta chain was captured in a study of blood T cells in healthy people across ages. Together with a sample-barcoded 5' primer, a J-beta primer mix was included in a second PCR lasting 7 to 11 cycles. Every single cDNA molecule received a tag from a template-switch adaptor with 12 random nucleotides. One entry per CDR3 protein, called by TCRdb with MiXCR from the 5' RACE reads. The sample has fewer than 900,000 distinct CDR3 sequences, roughly 49% seen once. Comments on this clonotype: Its antigen is undetermined.

The CDR3 length is 17 residues. V shed 2 bases and J 5 bases; nucleotides not matched to a gene: 5. Germline CDR1 reads MNHEY; CDR2 reads SMNVEV (reference sequence). General study points: Not knowing donor CMV status may have confounded expanded clonotype changes.

Sequencing was carried out using blood. The source of this sequence is a woman aged 55-75 years in good health. The chain recombines TRBV27 with TRBJ2-5; 16 bases align to TRBD2. CDR3 DNA sequence: TGTGCCAGCAGTTTAGGGACTAGCGGGAGGGGGGGGGAGACCCAGTACTTC. The encoded protein is CASSLGTSGRGGETQYF.